These 2 T cell receptor beta chains were all obtained from the same sample, sequenced in a study of T cell repertoires in cytomegalovirus infection. No antigen has been assigned to these receptors. MiXCR, run by TCRdb on the reads, gives a single entry per CDR3 protein. The sample holds about 35,000 distinct CDR3 sequences, roughly 49% seen once. Specimen: CD8+ T cells from cultured PBMCs, collected from culture after CMV antigen stimulation. The receptors were sampled from a human donor in good health (CMV status not recorded). Some clones in this sample may be carry-over from other donors' samples.

The chain has TRBV7-3 and TRBJ2-7; TRBD2 agrees at 9 bases. Germline V gene lookup returns CDR1 SGHTA and CDR2 FQGTGA. The CDR3 loop spans 13 amino acids. J gave up 4 bases and V 6 bases, and 4 bases lay outside the gene matches. The CDR3 DNA is TGTGCCAGCAGTGCGGGACTAGCTTACGAGCAGTACTTC. It is translated as CASSAGLAYEQYF.

This chain links TRBV7-3 with TRBJ2-1; D might be TRBD1 (6 bases). The CDR3 extends over 16 amino acids. Trimming shortened V by 5 bases and J by 0 bases, and 14 bases separated the two germline ends. The V gene's germline CDR1 is SGHTA and CDR2 FQGTGA. The CDR3 DNA is TGTGCCAGCAGCCCGCTGGACAGAGTCTCCTACAATGAGCAGTTCTTC. Encoded protein: CASSPLDRVSYNEQFF.